The clone carrying this TCR beta chain was counted a few times. What it recognizes is unknown. Germline V gene sequence: CDR1 KGHSY, CDR2 FQNENV. The V end was cut by 7 bases, the J end by 11 bases, with 15 bases between. This CDR3 has 13 amino acids. The data were taken from a study of T cells in Graves' hyperthyroidism and ophthalmopathy. Study conclusions and caveats: From stable hyperthyroidism, ophthalmopathy was separated by a 13 V-J model.

Amplification targeted TCR beta CDR3 regions from RNA transcripts. TCR CDR3 underwent first-round RT-PCR with the HTBI primer set. TCRdb recomputed calls from the multiplex PCR reads with MiXCR, one row per CDR3 protein. The table has some 620,000 distinct CDR3 sequences, around 15% seen once. The hyperthyroidism was newly diagnosed and had lasted under 2 months; the patients were aged 18 to 65. From 9 to 10 ml of fresh peripheral blood, PBMCs were isolated. The sequence was collected from a woman aged 25-40 years with Graves' hyperthyroidism. V and J are TRBV16 and TRBJ1-6, with a tentative D call TRBD1 (5 bases). The specimen was blood. The CDR3 reads CASTPSRQTPLHF. CDR3 sequence (DNA): TGTGCCAGCACCCCCAGTAGACAGACACCCCTCCACTTT.